Reported below is one T cell receptor (beta chain). A second PCR of about 6 to 12 cycles used a sample-barcoded 5' primer and a J-beta primer mix. TCRdb recomputed calls from the 5' RACE reads with MiXCR, one row per CDR3 protein. The sample records 500,000 to 550,000 distinct CDR3 sequences, about 24% being singletons. The data originate from a study of blood T cells in healthy people across ages. Trimming removed 8 bases at V and 5 bases at J, with 22 bases between. Germline values: CDR1 MDHEN, CDR2 SYDVKM. This CDR3 contains 15 residues. Healthy Caucasian individuals from Russia aged roughly 6 to 100 were enrolled as donors. These data are also associated with another study on T cells of mothers and their children. That paper notes: Using the M1S primer, the second PCR added sample barcodes along with 2-4 random nucleotides.

The rearrangement joins TRBV28 to TRBJ2-7, with D unresolved. Sequencing was carried out using blood. This sequence originates from a boy between 10 and 17 years old in good health. Written as DNA, the CDR3 is TGTGCCAGCGACGCCGGCTGGGATGTATCGAACGAGCAGTACTTC. Residues: CASDAGWDVSNEQYF.